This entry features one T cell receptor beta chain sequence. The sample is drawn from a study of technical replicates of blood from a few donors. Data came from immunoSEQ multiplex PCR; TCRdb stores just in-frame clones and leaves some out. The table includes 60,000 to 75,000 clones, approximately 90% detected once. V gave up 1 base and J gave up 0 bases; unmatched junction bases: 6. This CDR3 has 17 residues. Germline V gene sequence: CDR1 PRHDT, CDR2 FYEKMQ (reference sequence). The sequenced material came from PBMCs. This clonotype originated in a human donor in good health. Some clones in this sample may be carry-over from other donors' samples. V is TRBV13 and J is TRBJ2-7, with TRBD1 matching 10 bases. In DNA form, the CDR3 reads TGTGCCAGCAGCTTAGCCCCCCGGGACAGGGGCTCCTACGAGCAGTACTTC. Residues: CASSLAPRDRGSYEQYF.